This T cell receptor beta chain was captured in a study of spatial heterogeneity in lung cancer. CDR1 LNHNV and CDR2 YYDKDF come from the germline V gene (reference sequence). This CDR3 spans 13 amino acids. Between the trimmed V and J ends, which lost 6 bases and 4 bases, there was a span of 9 bases. Time point given: sample taken at primary tumor resection. The input material, whole RNA from tumor, nontumor lung or frozen PBMC, was sequenced unsorted. Donors were approximately 70 untreated early-stage non-small cell lung cancer patients. The library protocol tagged each TCR cDNA with a unique molecular identifier. A single record per CDR3 protein comes from TCRdb applying MiXCR to the 5' RACE reads. The sample holds some 10,000 distinct CDR3 sequences, approximately 15% seen once.

Sequenced here: PBMCs, sampled at surgery. The V and J genes are TRBV15 and TRBJ2-2, with D perhaps matching TRBD1 (6 bases). The source of this sequence is a male donor with early-stage non-small cell lung cancer. The CDR3 sequence is CATSGQSTGELFF. DNA of the CDR3: TGTGCCACCAGTGGACAGTCCACCGGGGAGCTGTTTTTT.